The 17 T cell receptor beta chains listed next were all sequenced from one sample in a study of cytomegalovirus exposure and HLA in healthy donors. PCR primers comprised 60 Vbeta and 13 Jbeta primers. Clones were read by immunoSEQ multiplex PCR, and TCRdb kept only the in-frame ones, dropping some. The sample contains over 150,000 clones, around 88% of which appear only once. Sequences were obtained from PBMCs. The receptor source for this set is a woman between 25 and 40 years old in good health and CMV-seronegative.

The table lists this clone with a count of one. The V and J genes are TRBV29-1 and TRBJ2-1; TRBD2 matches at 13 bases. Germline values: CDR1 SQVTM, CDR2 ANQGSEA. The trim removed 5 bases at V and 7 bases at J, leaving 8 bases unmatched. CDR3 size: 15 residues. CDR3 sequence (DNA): TGCAGCGTTTCCGGGACTAGCGGGATTAGGAATGAGCAGTTCTTC. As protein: CSVSGTSGIRNEQFF.

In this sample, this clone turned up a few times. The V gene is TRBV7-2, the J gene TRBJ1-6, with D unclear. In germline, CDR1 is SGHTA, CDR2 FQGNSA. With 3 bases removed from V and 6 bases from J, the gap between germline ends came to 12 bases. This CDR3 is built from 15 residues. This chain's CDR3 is CASSFWGEGNSPLHF. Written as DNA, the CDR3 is TGTGCCAGCAGCTTCTGGGGAGAAGGTAATTCACCCCTCCACTTT.

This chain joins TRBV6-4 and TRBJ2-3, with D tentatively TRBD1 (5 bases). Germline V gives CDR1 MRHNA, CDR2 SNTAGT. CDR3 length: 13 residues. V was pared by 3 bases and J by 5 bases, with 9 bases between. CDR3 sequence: CASSEQGGDTQYF. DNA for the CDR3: TGTGCCAGCAGTGAGCAGGGTGGAGATACGCAGTATTTT.

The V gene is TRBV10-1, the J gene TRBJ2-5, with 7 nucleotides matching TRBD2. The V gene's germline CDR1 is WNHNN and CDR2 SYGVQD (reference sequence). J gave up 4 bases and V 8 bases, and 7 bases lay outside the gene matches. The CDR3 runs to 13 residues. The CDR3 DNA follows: TGCGCCAGCTCTCAGACTAGCCGAGAGACCCAGTACTTC. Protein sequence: CASSQTSRETQYF.

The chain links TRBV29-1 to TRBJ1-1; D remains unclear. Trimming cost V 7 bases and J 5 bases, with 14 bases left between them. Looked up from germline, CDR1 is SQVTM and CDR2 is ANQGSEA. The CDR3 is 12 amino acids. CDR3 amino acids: CSGHAAGTEAFF. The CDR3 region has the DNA TGCAGCGGGCATGCGGCTGGGACTGAAGCTTTCTTT.

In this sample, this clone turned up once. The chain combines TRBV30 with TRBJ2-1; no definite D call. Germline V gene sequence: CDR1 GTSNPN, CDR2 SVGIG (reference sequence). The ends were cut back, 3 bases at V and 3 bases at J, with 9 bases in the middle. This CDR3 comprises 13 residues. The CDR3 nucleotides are TGTGCCTGGAGGTTACAGAACTACAATGAGCAGTTCTTC. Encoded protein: CAWRLQNYNEQFF.

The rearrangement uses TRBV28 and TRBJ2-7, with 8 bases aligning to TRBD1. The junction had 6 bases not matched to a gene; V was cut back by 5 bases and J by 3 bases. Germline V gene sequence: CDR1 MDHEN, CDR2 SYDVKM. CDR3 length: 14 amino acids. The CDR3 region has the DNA TGTGCCAGCAGTGGCGGACAGGGAGGCTACGAGCAGTACTTC. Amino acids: CASSGGQGGYEQYF. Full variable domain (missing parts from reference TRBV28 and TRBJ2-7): DVKVTQSSRYLVKRTGEKVFLECVQDMDHENMFWYRQDPGLGLRLIYFSYDVKMKEKGDIPEGYSVSREKKERFSLILESASTNQTSMYLCASSGGQGGYEQYFGPGTRLTVT.

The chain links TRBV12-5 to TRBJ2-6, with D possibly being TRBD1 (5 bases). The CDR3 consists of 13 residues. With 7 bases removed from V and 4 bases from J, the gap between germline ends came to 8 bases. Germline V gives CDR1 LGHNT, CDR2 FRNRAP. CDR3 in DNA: TGTGCTAGTGAACAGGCCGGGGCCAACGTCCTGACTTTC. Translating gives CASEQAGANVLTF.

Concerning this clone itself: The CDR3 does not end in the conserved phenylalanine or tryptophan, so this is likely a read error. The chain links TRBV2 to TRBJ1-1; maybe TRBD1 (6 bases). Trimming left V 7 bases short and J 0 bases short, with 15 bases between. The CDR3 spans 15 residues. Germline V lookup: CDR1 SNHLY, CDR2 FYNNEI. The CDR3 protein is CASKGGARVNTEAFV. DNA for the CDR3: TGTGCCAGCAAGGGGGGGGCGAGGGTGAACACTGAAGCTTTCGTT.

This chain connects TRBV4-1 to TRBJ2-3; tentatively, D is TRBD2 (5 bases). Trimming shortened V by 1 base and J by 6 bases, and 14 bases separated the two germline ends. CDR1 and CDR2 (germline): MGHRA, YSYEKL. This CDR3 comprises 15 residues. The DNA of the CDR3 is TGCGCCAGCAGCCAAGGTCCCTCGGGGTGGGATACGCAGTATTTT. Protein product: CASSQGPSGWDTQYF.

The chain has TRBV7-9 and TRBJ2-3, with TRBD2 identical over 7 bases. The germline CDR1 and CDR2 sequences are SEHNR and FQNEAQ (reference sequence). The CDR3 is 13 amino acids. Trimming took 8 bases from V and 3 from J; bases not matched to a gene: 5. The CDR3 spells CASQRGITDTQYF. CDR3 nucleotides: TGTGCCAGCCAGCGGGGAATAACAGATACGCAGTATTTT. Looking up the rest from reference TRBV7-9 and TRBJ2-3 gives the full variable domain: DTGVSQNPRHKITKRGQNVTFRCDPISEHNRLYWYRQTLGQGPEFLTYFQNEAQLEKSRLLSDRFSAERPKGSFSTLEIQRTEQGDSAMYLCASQRGITDTQYFGPGTRLTVL.

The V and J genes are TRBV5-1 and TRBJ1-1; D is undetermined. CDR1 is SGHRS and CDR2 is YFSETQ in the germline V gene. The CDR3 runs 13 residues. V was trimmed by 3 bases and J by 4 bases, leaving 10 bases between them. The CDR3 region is CASSSTGSTEAFF. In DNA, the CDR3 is TGCGCCAGCAGCTCGACGGGGTCCACTGAAGCTTTCTTT.

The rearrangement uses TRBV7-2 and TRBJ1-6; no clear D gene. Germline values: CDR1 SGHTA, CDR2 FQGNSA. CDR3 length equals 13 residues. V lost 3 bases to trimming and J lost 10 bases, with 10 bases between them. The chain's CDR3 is CASSFPPQSPLHF. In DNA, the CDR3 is TGTGCCAGCAGCTTTCCCCCTCAGTCACCCCTCCACTTT.

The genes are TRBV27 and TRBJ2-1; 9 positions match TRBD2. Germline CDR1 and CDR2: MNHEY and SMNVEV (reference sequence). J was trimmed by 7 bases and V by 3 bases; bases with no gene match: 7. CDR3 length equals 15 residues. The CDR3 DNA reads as TGTGCCAGCAGTTTTATGCTAGCGGGAATAAATGAGCAGTTCTTC. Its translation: CASSFMLAGINEQFF.

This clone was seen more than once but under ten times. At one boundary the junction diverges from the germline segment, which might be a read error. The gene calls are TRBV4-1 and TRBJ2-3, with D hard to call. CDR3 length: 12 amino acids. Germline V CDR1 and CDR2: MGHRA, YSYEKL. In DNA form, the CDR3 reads TGCGCCAGCAGTCAAGATTATTGGAGGCAGTATTTT. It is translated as CASSQDYWRQYF.

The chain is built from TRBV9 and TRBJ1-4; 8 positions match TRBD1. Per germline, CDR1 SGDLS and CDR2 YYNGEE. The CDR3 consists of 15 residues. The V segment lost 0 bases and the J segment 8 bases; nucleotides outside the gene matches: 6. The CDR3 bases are TGTGCCAGCAGCGTAGAACAGGGGGAAAGGGAAAAACTGTTTTTT. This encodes CASSVEQGEREKLFF. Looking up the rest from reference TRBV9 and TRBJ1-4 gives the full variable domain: DSGVTQTPKHLITATGQRVTLRCSPRSGDLSVYWYQQSLDQGLQFLIQYYNGEERAKGNILERFSAQQFPDLHSELNLSSLELGDSALYFCASSVEQGEREKLFFGSGTQLSVL.

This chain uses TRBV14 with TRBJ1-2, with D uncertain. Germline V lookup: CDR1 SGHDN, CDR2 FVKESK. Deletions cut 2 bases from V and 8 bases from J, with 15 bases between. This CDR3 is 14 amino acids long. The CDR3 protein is CASSQLVRLGGYTF. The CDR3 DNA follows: TGTGCCAGCAGCCAACTAGTCCGACTAGGCGGCTACACCTTC.